This TCR beta chain was identified in a study of T cells in localized non-small cell lung cancer. Profiled with immunoSEQ multiplex PCR; TCRdb holds only in-frame clones, not every one. The sample gives 10,000 to 15,000 clones, 70% to 90% of which show up once; 50% to 75% is in the top ten. A word on this clone: Its antigen is as yet unknown.

Study-level findings and limits: A median of approximately 54 clones ranked among the top 100 in tumor appeared in adjacent lung.

Trimming removed 10 bases from V and 2 bases from J, with 15 bases in between. This CDR3 is 13 amino acids long. Per germline, CDR1 MNHEY and CDR2 SVGAGI. Sequenced material: peripheral blood, taken before any cancer treatment. The chain couples TRBV6-5 to TRBJ2-7; D unclear. The TCR originated in a male donor older than 55 with stage III lung adenocarcinoma. Here the CDR3 reads CATQEAGAYEQYF. The CDR3 coding sequence is TGTGCCACCCAAGAGGCTGGCGCCTACGAGCAGTACTTC.